A single sample gave rise to the 22 T cell receptor beta chains below, sequenced in a study of CD8 T cells in ankylosing spondylitis. Using its own MiXCR run on the 5' RACE reads, TCRdb lists one record per CDR3 protein. Found here are 300,000 to 350,000 distinct CDR3 sequences, approximately 10% of them singletons; the top ten hold roughly a tenth. Sequenced sample: blood, either unsorted or a sorted T cell fraction (not recorded which). These receptors were taken from a female donor with ankylosing spondylitis or in good health (not recorded which).

The chain is built from TRBV4-3 and TRBJ2-2; 7 bases fit TRBD2. This CDR3 contains 16 residues. The V gene end was trimmed by 1 base and the J gene end by 0 bases; junction bases not matched to a gene: 2. Per germline, CDR1 LGHNA and CDR2 YSLEER. The CDR3 here is CASSQGSGTNTGELFF. The CDR3 DNA follows: TGCGCCAGCAGCCAAGGGAGCGGGACGAACACCGGGGAGCTGTTTTTT.

CDR3 residues: CASSLKAPTDTQYF. CDR3 in DNA: TGTGCCAGCAGTTTGAAGGCACCCACAGATACGCAGTATTTT. The gene calls are TRBV27 and TRBJ2-3; no clear D. This CDR3 spans 14 amino acids. CDR1 is MNHEY, CDR2 SMNVEV, per germline (reference sequence). Trimming took off 3 bases at V and 2 bases at J, with 9 bases between the two ends.

The chain carries TRBV20-1 and TRBJ2-5; 9 bases are a match to TRBD1. The CDR3 has 12 amino acids. After removal of 6 bases from V and 4 bases from J, the junction contained 3 bases not matched to a gene. Germline CDR1 is DFQATT and CDR2 is SNEGSKA (reference sequence). As DNA, the CDR3 is TGCAGTGCCAGGGGACAGGGAGAGACCCAGTACTTC. Translated, it gives CSARGQGETQYF.

This clonotype was seen many times. The V call is TRBV18, the J call TRBJ2-2, with D unresolved. This CDR3 spans 13 amino acids. The V end lost 5 bases, the J end lost 5 bases, and 9 bases lay between the germline ends. Germline-derived CDR1 and CDR2 are KGHSH and LQKENI. Here the CDR3 reads CASSKDPTGELFF. The DNA for the CDR3 is TGTGCCAGCTCAAAGGACCCGACCGGGGAGCTGTTTTTT.

This clonotype has a count of ten or more. The chain recombines TRBV5-1 with TRBJ2-3; TRBD2 matches 8 bases. V trimming: 4 bases; J trimming: 6 bases; junction bases outside the gene matches: 7. The CDR3 contains 14 residues. Germline V gene lookup returns CDR1 SGHRS and CDR2 YFSETQ. The CDR3 loop reads CASSHSGTSDTQYF. CDR3 in DNA: TGCGCCAGCAGCCATAGCGGGACCTCTGATACGCAGTATTTT.

This clonotype was observed many times. The J gene is TRBJ2-7, the V gene TRBV15; TRBD2 is a possible D gene (6 bases). The CDR3 loop spans 18 amino acids. Germline loops: CDR1 LNHNV, CDR2 YYDKDF (reference sequence). The V end was cut by 0 bases, the J end by 6 bases, with 24 bases between. The CDR3 loop is CATSRDPGAGSGNREQYF. The DNA of the CDR3 is TGTGCCACCAGCAGAGATCCGGGAGCGGGCTCGGGAAATCGCGAGCAGTACTTC. Filled out from reference TRBV15 and TRBJ2-7, the complete variable domain reads DAMVIQNPRYQVTQFGKPVTLSCSQTLNHNVMYWYQQKSSQAPKLLFHYYDKDFNNEADTPDNFQSRRPNTSFCFLDIRSPGLGDTAMYLCATSRDPGAGSGNREQYFGPGTRLTVT.

The chain uses TRBV9 and TRBJ1-1; TRBD1 is a possible D gene (5 bases). Trimming removed 0 bases at V and 5 bases at J, with 11 bases between. Looked up from germline, CDR1 is SGDLS and CDR2 is YYNGEE. The CDR3 is 14 amino acids. CDR3 sequence reads: CASSVVEGRTEAFF. The CDR3 DNA sequence: TGTGCCAGCAGCGTAGTAGAGGGACGGACTGAAGCTTTCTTT.

The table lists this clonotype with many counts. V gene TRBV11-2 combines with J gene TRBJ2-2; no firm D call. Deletions cut 7 bases from V and 6 bases from J, with 21 bases between. CDR1 is SGHAT and CDR2 is FQNNGV in the germline V gene. CDR3 length equals 16 residues. As DNA, the CDR3 is TGTGCCAGCACCCCAGGCGTAAGCCGCGTCGCCGGGGAGCTGTTTTTT. This gives the protein CASTPGVSRVAGELFF.

The chain couples TRBV20-1 to TRBJ2-7; D might be TRBD1 or TRBD2, each matching 5 bases. Germline values: CDR1 DFQATT, CDR2 SNEGSKA (reference sequence). The CDR3 totals 12 residues. Trimming removed 3 bases from V and 13 bases from J, with 19 bases in between. The CDR3 sequence: CSARVRGDQAYF. In DNA, the CDR3 is TGCAGTGCTAGGGTGAGGGGAGACCAAGCCTACTTC.

This clonotype showed up many times. The rearrangement joins TRBV20-1 to TRBJ2-3, with no clear D. Trimming removed 6 bases at V and 4 bases at J, with 8 bases between. The germline V gene has CDR1 DFQATT and CDR2 SNEGSKA (reference sequence). The CDR3 sequence is 11 residues long. The CDR3 here is CSAGGADTQYF. For the CDR3, the DNA is TGCAGTGCGGGTGGGGCAGATACGCAGTATTTT.

The rearrangement uses TRBV19 and TRBJ2-1, with a possible D match to TRBD1 (5 bases). The V end was cut by 4 bases, the J end by 2 bases, with 12 bases between. Germline V lookup: CDR1 LNHDA, CDR2 SQIVND (reference sequence). The CDR3 consists of 15 residues. This chain's CDR3 is CASSRGSLAYNEQFF. CDR3 DNA: TGTGCCAGTAGTAGGGGCTCCCTAGCCTACAATGAGCAGTTCTTC. Drawing the rest from reference TRBV19 and TRBJ2-1, the complete variable domain is DGGITQSPKYLFRKEGQNVTLSCEQNLNHDAMYWYRQDPGQGLRLIYYSQIVNDFQKGDIAEGYSVSREKKESFPLTVTSAQKNPTAFYLCASSRGSLAYNEQFFGPGTRLTVL.

Ten or more counts support this clonotype. The genes are TRBV12-3 or TRBV12-4 and TRBJ2-2, with unresolved D. The CDR3 runs to 16 residues. V gave up 1 base and J gave up 1 base, with 10 bases separating them. This chain's CDR3 is CASSLGALLNTGELFF. CDR3 DNA sequence: TGTGCCAGCAGTTTAGGGGCACTCCTGAACACCGGGGAGCTGTTTTTT.

V gene TRBV12-3 or TRBV12-4 combines with J gene TRBJ1-1, with D possibly matching TRBD1 (5 bases). The CDR3 is 16 amino acids. V was pared by 7 bases and J by 5 bases, with 23 bases between. The CDR3 nucleotides are TGTGCCAGCATCCACAGGCAGGCGGCAGTTGGTACTGAAGCTTTCTTT. This codes for CASIHRQAAVGTEAFF.

This clonotype was counted ten times or more. The rearrangement joins TRBV20-1 to TRBJ2-7; D is uncertain. V lost 1 base and J 2 bases, leaving 6 bases between the germline ends. This CDR3 region has 12 residues. CDR1 is DFQATT, CDR2 SNEGSKA, per germline (reference sequence). In nucleotides, the CDR3 is TGCAGTGCTAGAGGTCCAACCTACGAGCAGTACTTC. Protein: CSARGPTYEQYF.

This clonotype was seen more than once but under ten times. CDR3 sequence (DNA): TGTGCCAGCAACGCGTTGGGGGGGGGCCTTACAGATACGCAGTATTTT. The encoded protein is CASNALGGGLTDTQYF. The V call is TRBV2, the J call TRBJ2-3; possibly TRBD2 for D (7 bases). Trimming removed 7 bases at V and 3 bases at J, with 20 bases between. Per germline, CDR1 SNHLY and CDR2 FYNNEI. CDR3 length: 16 residues.

This clonotype was observed a handful of times. This chain joins TRBV2 and TRBJ2-2, with TRBD2 matching 7 bases. CDR1 and CDR2 from the germline V gene are SNHLY and FYNNEI. V lost 2 bases and J lost 6; bases outside the gene matches: 3. The CDR3 covers 14 residues. The CDR3 DNA follows: TGTGCCAGCAGTGAATTGGGGAGGGCCGGGGAGCTGTTTTTT. Protein: CASSELGRAGELFF.

The chain carries TRBV18 and TRBJ1-5, with no clear D. Germline V lookup: CDR1 KGHSH, CDR2 LQKENI. The CDR3 spans 16 residues. Between the trimmed V and J ends, which lost 3 bases and 0 bases, there was a span of 12 bases. Here the CDR3 reads CASSPRRDDSNQPQHF. The CDR3 DNA follows: TGTGCCAGCTCACCGCGGAGGGATGATAGCAATCAGCCCCAGCATTTT.

Worth noting for this clonotype: Germline and junction disagree at one end, which may indicate a read error. This rearrangement joins TRBV20-1 to TRBJ1-5; no clear D gene. Germline V gives CDR1 DFQATT, CDR2 SNEGSKA (reference sequence). CDR3 length: 17 amino acids. The CDR3 loop is CCARSTVTPLSNQPQHF. In DNA form, the CDR3 reads TGCTGTGCTAGATCAACAGTAACCCCACTTAGCAATCAGCCCCAGCATTTT.

This clonotype was counted ten times or more. V and J are TRBV7-9 and TRBJ2-6; D gene ambiguous. The CDR3 runs 16 residues. Germline CDR1 SEHNR, CDR2 FQNEAQ (reference sequence). Deletions cut 0 bases from V and 0 bases from J, with 6 bases between. CDR3 DNA: TGTGCCAGCAGCTTAGCGTTGGGCTCTGGGGCCAACGTCCTGACTTTC. Translated: CASSLALGSGANVLTF.

About this clonotype: Given a much more abundant clone one base away, this may be a read error. The chain has TRBV5-1 and TRBJ1-3; TRBD1 aligns across 9 bases. Unmatched junction bases numbered 7, after V lost 0 bases and J lost 6 bases. From germline, CDR1 is SGHRS and CDR2 YFSETQ. The CDR3 consists of 16 residues. CDR3 DNA: TGCGCCAGCAGCTTGGTTGGACAGGGGCCTGTAAACACCATATATTTT. Amino acids: CASSLVGQGPVNTIYF.

The rearrangement joins TRBV29-1 to TRBJ2-2, with 7 nucleotides matching TRBD1. The junction had 5 bases not matched to a gene; V was cut back by 7 bases and J by 0 bases. The length of the CDR3 is 14 residues. The germline V gene has CDR1 SQVTM and CDR2 ANQGSEA. CDR3: CSARQGTNTGELFF. The CDR3, as DNA: TGCAGCGCCAGACAGGGTACGAACACCGGGGAGCTGTTTTTT.

This clonotype appeared many times. V is TRBV7-2 and J is TRBJ1-1; no definite D call. This CDR3 region has 13 residues. V was clipped by 5 bases and J by 4 bases, with 11 bases between them. Germline V gene lookup returns CDR1 SGHTA and CDR2 FQGNSA. This CDR3 reads CASSPDPGTEAFF. CDR3 nucleotide sequence: TGTGCCAGCAGCCCCGACCCTGGCACTGAAGCTTTCTTT.